This entry features one T cell receptor beta chain sequence. Germline assignment: CDR1 SGHNT and CDR2 YYREEE (reference sequence). CDR3 size: 15 residues. V dropped 4 bases and J dropped 7; count of bases not matched to a gene: 9. The data were taken from a study of blood T cell repertoires in COVID-19. Repertoires were generated with immunoSEQ multiplex PCR, while TCRdb's copy carries only in-frame clones and drops some. The sample consists of roughly 270,000 clones, approximately 81% of them appearing once. Assignments of participants to cohorts depended upon their own reported clinical history. Two consecutive negative NP/OP PCR tests, clearance, or resolved symptoms defined Cohort 3 recovery.

The sequenced sample consisted of PBMCs or T cells enriched from blood (not recorded which). The sequence came from a woman aged 50 to 60 who had recovered from COVID-19. The chain carries TRBV5-4 and TRBJ1-4, with 8 bases identical to TRBD1. The CDR3 loop reads CASSAKTGDGEKLFF. The DNA for the CDR3 is TGTGCCAGCAGCGCAAAGACAGGGGATGGTGAAAAACTGTTTTTT.